This TCR beta chain was documented in a study of response to subunit inactivated influenza vaccine. Per germline, CDR1 SGHRS and CDR2 YFSETQ. V gave up 0 bases and J gave up 2 bases; unmatched junction bases: 7. The CDR3 consists of 16 residues. TCRdb used MiXCR to reprocess the RT-PCR reads, holding one entry per CDR3 protein. The repertoire holds more than 550,000 distinct CDR3 sequences, with over 9.5% as singletons. The source material was PBMCs from blood, sampled on the day of vaccination. The TCR was taken from a man aged 50 or older who received an inactivated influenza vaccine. This chain uses TRBV5-1 with TRBJ2-7; 8 bases align to TRBD1. The CDR3 coding sequence is TGCGCCAGCAGCTTGGTACCAGGGGGCGCCCCCTACGAGCAGTACTTC. Its translation: CASSLVPGGAPYEQYF.